The following is a T cell receptor beta chain sequence with its context. Its antigen is still unknown. This sample stems from a study of T cells in Graves' hyperthyroidism and ophthalmopathy. Study-wide points: The blood repertoire included most of the expanded thyroid clonotypes above 0.001.

Researchers amplified the TCR beta CDR3 regions from RNA transcripts. The HTBI primer set was used in a first-round RT-PCR of the TCR CDR3. TCRdb analysed the multiplex PCR reads with MiXCR anew, one entry per CDR3 protein. The data contain roughly 640,000 distinct CDR3 sequences, around 15% of them seen just once; the ten biggest clones take up around 3.5%. The CDR3 covers 16 residues. Looked up from germline, CDR1 is SGHRS and CDR2 is YFSETQ. V trimming: 1 base; J trimming: 1 base; junction bases outside the gene matches: 4. Subjects with ophthalmopathy showed a Clinical Activity Score no lower than 3, a NOSPECS grade no lower than 4, and a duration shorter than 3 months. Pregnant or lactating patients were excluded, as were those with uncontrolled infection or other autoimmune disease.

This clonotype was obtained from a woman aged 40 to 50 with Graves' ophthalmopathy. The J gene is TRBJ2-5, the V gene TRBV5-1; 10 bases are shared with TRBD2. The sample consisted of blood. CDR3 bases: TGCGCCAGCAGCTTGTTGCTAGCGGGGGTCCAAGAGACCCAGTACTTC. Its translation: CASSLLLAGVQETQYF.